Listed below are T cell receptor beta chains from one sample, sequenced in a study of T cell repertoires in cytomegalovirus infection. MiXCR was run by TCRdb on the reads, yielding one entry per CDR3 protein. The table lists approximately 160,000 distinct CDR3 sequences, about 15% of them singletons, with around 20% in the top ten. The sequenced sample consisted of CD8+ T cells from PBMCs. All receptors come from a human donor in good health (CMV status not recorded). Some clones in this sample may be carry-over from other donors' samples. CDR3s include the opening cysteine and the closing phenylalanine or tryptophan. The D gene is left open where the match is weak. The size of a clone is reported for some rows only, either as once, few or many, or as a class for expanded clones.

TGCAGTGCTACCGACAGGGTCTATGGCTACACCTTC	CSATDRVYGYTF	TRBD1	TRBV20-1	-	TRBJ1-2
TGCAGTGCTAGCCCCGGGGCCGAGCAGTACTTC	CSASPGAEQYF	-	TRBV20-1	once	TRBJ2-7
TGTGCCAGCAGTCCCCGGACTAGCGGCACCTTCAATAGTGAGCAGTTCTTC	CASSPRTSGTFNSEQFF	TRBD2	TRBV28	-	TRBJ2-1
TGTGCTAGTGGTCAAAACAGGGTTAACGGGGAGCTGTTTTTT	CASGQNRVNGELFF	-	TRBV12-5	few	TRBJ2-2
TGCAGCGTTGAGCGCAGGGGAGACGAGCAGTACTTC	CSVERRGDEQYF	-	TRBV29-1	many	TRBJ2-7
TGTGCCAGCAGCATCGGCACAGGGTCGCACGAGCAGTACTTC	CASSIGTGSHEQYF	-	TRBV5-4	-	TRBJ2-7
TGTGCCAGCAGTTACTCGTTGGGGGTCGCTGAAGCTTTCTTT	CASSYSLGVAEAFF	-	TRBV6-8	-	TRBJ1-1
TGTGCCAGCAGGGGGGAGGACAGGAGCTACGAGCAGTACTTC	CASRGEDRSYEQYF	-	TRBV2	many	TRBJ2-7
TGTGCCAGCAGCTTGGGGACTAGCGGGGGTACCTACAATGAGCAGTTCTTC	CASSLGTSGGTYNEQFF	TRBD2	TRBV7-9	few	TRBJ2-1
TGTGCCAGCAGCTTAAACAGCGATCAGCCCCAGCATTTT	CASSLNSDQPQHF	-	TRBV7-6	-	TRBJ1-5
TGTGCCAGCAGTTACGGTGTGGAGCTGTTTTTT	CASSYGVELFF	-	TRBV6-2/TRBV6-3	-	TRBJ2-2
TGTGCCAGCAGTGCCACAGGGAGCAACACCGGGGAGCTGTTTTTT	CASSATGSNTGELFF	-	TRBV12-3/TRBV12-4	-	TRBJ2-2
TGTGCCAGCAGTTCCGGGACTAGATCCTACGAGCAGTACTTC	CASSSGTRSYEQYF	TRBD2	TRBV28	few	TRBJ2-7
TGTGCCAGCACCGAGCAACTAGCGGTATACGAGCAGTACTTC	CASTEQLAVYEQYF	TRBD2	TRBV28	few	TRBJ2-7
TGTGCCAGCAGTTACGTCGGGGAAGAAATCGGTGCATATAATTCACCCCTCCACTTT	CASSYVGEEIGAYNSPLHF	-	TRBV6-6	few	TRBJ1-6
TGTGCCAGCAGCCACCCGACCGAGCTAGCCAAAAACATTCAGTACTTC	CASSHPTELAKNIQYF	-	TRBV6-2/TRBV6-3	few	TRBJ2-4
TGTGCCAGCAGCCCTCCCCATCAGCCCCAGCATTTT	CASSPPHQPQHF	-	TRBV7-2	few	TRBJ1-5
TGCAGTGCTAGAGATCACGCAGGGGGTCAACTTTGGGGCTACACCTTC	CSARDHAGGQLWGYTF	TRBD1	TRBV20-1	-	TRBJ1-2
TGTGCCAGCACCGCGGGAGCCTTCTACGAGCAGTACTTC	CASTAGAFYEQYF	TRBD2	TRBV6-5	-	TRBJ2-7
TGTGCCATCAATAAGGGGGGCAATCAGCCCCAGCATTTT	CAINKGGNQPQHF	-	TRBV28	-	TRBJ1-5
TGTGCCAGCAGCCCGGCCATCAAGGGCGAGCAGTACTTC	CASSPAIKGEQYF	-	TRBV7-9	many	TRBJ2-7
TGTGCCAGCAGTCCCGGACTAGCGGGAGATGAGCAGTTCTTC	CASSPGLAGDEQFF	TRBD2	TRBV12-3/TRBV12-4	-	TRBJ2-1
TGTGCCAGCAGCTTAGATAGCGGAGAGGTAGATACGCAGTATTTT	CASSLDSGEVDTQYF	-	TRBV7-2	many	TRBJ2-3
TGTGCCAGCAGCTTAGCGCCCGGACTGAACACTGAAGCTTTCTTT	CASSLAPGLNTEAFF	-	TRBV7-8	few	TRBJ1-1
TGTGCCAGCAGTTTATTAGACAGGGGGAGAAACATTCAGTACTTC	CASSLLDRGRNIQYF	TRBD1	TRBV28	few	TRBJ2-4
TGTGCCATCAGTGCGGGACGGGCGGACGCAGATACGCAGTATTTT	CAISAGRADADTQYF	-	TRBV10-3	few	TRBJ2-3
TGTGCCAGCAGTTTATATCAAGGACAGTCGCTGTTTTTT	CASSLYQGQSLFF	-	TRBV27	-	TRBJ1-4
TGTGCCAGCAGTTACGCGGGGTACAACACTGAAGCTTTCTTT	CASSYAGYNTEAFF	-	TRBV6-2/TRBV6-3	many	TRBJ1-1
TGTGCCAGCAGTCTACAGGGGGCGAACTACGAGCAGTACTTC	CASSLQGANYEQYF	TRBD1	TRBV27	medium-sized	TRBJ2-7
TGTGCCAGCAGCCTGTTAATCCCCACAGATACGCAGTATTTT	CASSLLIPTDTQYF	-	TRBV7-2	-	TRBJ2-3
TGTGCCAGCAGCAGCAATGTCAGAGGGGAGCAGTACTTC	CASSSNVRGEQYF	-	TRBV5-6	few	TRBJ2-7
TGTGCCAGCAGCCCCCGGGGGAGTTCTTCCAAAAACATTCAGTACTTC	CASSPRGSSSKNIQYF	-	TRBV27	many	TRBJ2-4
TGCAGTGCTAGGCTTGACAGGGTGATAGCTGAAGCTTTCTTT	CSARLDRVIAEAFF	TRBD1	TRBV20-1	once	TRBJ1-1
TGTGCCAGCAGTTACTCACGGGAACGGGACGTGCGCACAGATACGCAGTATTTT	CASSYSRERDVRTDTQYF	-	TRBV6-2/TRBV6-3	few	TRBJ2-3
TGTGCCAGCAGTTCGGGCTCTGGAAACATTCAGTACTTC	CASSSGSGNIQYF	-	TRBV6-2/TRBV6-3	-	TRBJ2-4
TGCAGCGTGCCTTCCCCGGGACTAGCGGGGGGGAGCACAGATACGCAGTATTTT	CSVPSPGLAGGSTDTQYF	TRBD2	TRBV29-1	few	TRBJ2-3
TGTGCCAGCAGCTTATTAGACCCCATGGCGGGAGGGCCAAACCCAAGCACAGATACGCAGTATTTT	CASSLLDPMAGGPNPSTDTQYF	TRBD2	TRBV7-8	-	TRBJ2-3
TGTGCCAGCAGCCCCGGGACGGCGAACACTGAAGCTTTCTTT	CASSPGTANTEAFF	-	TRBV11-2	few	TRBJ1-1
TGTGCCCAGGGGCACCTCACCGGGGAGCTGTTTTTT	CAQGHLTGELFF	-	TRBV2	once	TRBJ2-2
TGTGCCAGCAGCATCTACGGGACTCCTGACTTC	CASSIYGTPDF	-	TRBV7-9	-	TRBJ2-5
TGTGCCAGCAGCTTAAGGCGGCAGGGGGCGATACAAGAGACCCAGTACTTC	CASSLRRQGAIQETQYF	TRBD1	TRBV7-6	-	TRBJ2-5
TGCAGCGTTGAAGATGGATCTAGCGTCAATGAGCAGTTCTTC	CSVEDGSSVNEQFF	-	TRBV29-1	few	TRBJ2-1
TGTGCCAGCAGTAGTACAGGGGGCACCACTGAAGCTTTCTTT	CASSSTGGTTEAFF	TRBD1	TRBV6-2/TRBV6-3	-	TRBJ1-1
TGTGCCAGCAGCTGGGGGGACAGCACTCAAGAGACCCAGTACTTC	CASSWGDSTQETQYF	-	TRBV7-8	few	TRBJ2-5